These T cell receptor beta chains were read from a single sample in a study of post-analysis software for immune sequencing data. MiXCR, run by TCRdb on the PCR reads, gives a single entry per CDR3 protein. Among 350,000 to 500,000 distinct CDR3 sequences listed, approximately 39% were seen once. Sequencing was performed on blood. These receptor sequences come from a girl aged 2 to 10 with multiple sclerosis. The CDR3 runs from the conserved cysteine through the conserved F or W. Each record gives: V gene, J gene, clone size, D gene, CDR3 length, CDR3 protein, CDR3 DNA. D genes are given only for firm matches. Clone size is stated in some rows and not others, as once, few, many or a class when expanded.

V: TRBV6-4
J: TRBJ1-5
size: few
D: .
length: 17
CDR3: CASRREKLKTSNQPQHF
DNA: TGTGCCAGCAGACGGGAAAAGCTAAAAACTAGCAATCAGCCCCAGCATTTT

V: TRBV29-1
J: TRBJ2-3
size: few
D: .
length: 14
CDR3: CSVGLGPETDTQYF
DNA: TGCAGCGTTGGATTGGGGCCGGAGACAGATACGCAGTATTTT

V: TRBV7-2
J: TRBJ2-7
size: few
D: .
length: 14
CDR3: CASSFFPVAYEQYF
DNA: TGTGCCAGCAGCTTTTTCCCAGTAGCCTACGAGCAGTACTTC

V: TRBV5-1
J: TRBJ1-6
size: few
D: .
length: 15
CDR3: CASSPIDRFASPLHF
DNA: TGCGCCAGCAGCCCGATAGACAGATTTGCTTCACCCCTCCACTTT

V: TRBV5-6
J: TRBJ1-1
size: .
D: .
length: 15
CDR3: CASSLLGYGNTEAFF
DNA: TGTGCCAGCAGCTTGTTGGGGTATGGGAACACTGAAGCTTTCTTT

V: TRBV12-3/TRBV12-4
J: TRBJ1-1
size: .
D: TRBD1
length: 15
CDR3: CASSRQGGRNTEAFF
DNA: TGTGCCAGCAGTAGACAGGGCGGACGGAACACTGAAGCTTTCTTT

V: TRBV6-5
J: TRBJ2-5
size: few
D: .
length: 13
CDR3: CASRNIRGETQYF
DNA: TGTGCCAGCAGAAACATCAGGGGAGAGACCCAGTACTTC

V: TRBV7-2
J: TRBJ1-6
size: few
D: TRBD1
length: 16
CDR3: CASSLDRYRGRAPLHF
DNA: TGTGCCAGCAGCTTAGACCGCTACAGGGGAAGGGCACCCCTCCACTTT

V: TRBV6-5
J: TRBJ1-6
size: few
D: TRBD1
length: 14
CDR3: CASSYQGDNSPLHF
DNA: TGTGCCAGCAGTTACCAGGGGGATAATTCACCCCTCCACTTT

V: TRBV3-1
J: TRBJ1-4
size: .
D: .
length: 14
CDR3: CASSQGNSEEKLFF
DNA: TGTGCCAGCAGCCAAGGTAACAGCGAGGAAAAACTGTTTTTT